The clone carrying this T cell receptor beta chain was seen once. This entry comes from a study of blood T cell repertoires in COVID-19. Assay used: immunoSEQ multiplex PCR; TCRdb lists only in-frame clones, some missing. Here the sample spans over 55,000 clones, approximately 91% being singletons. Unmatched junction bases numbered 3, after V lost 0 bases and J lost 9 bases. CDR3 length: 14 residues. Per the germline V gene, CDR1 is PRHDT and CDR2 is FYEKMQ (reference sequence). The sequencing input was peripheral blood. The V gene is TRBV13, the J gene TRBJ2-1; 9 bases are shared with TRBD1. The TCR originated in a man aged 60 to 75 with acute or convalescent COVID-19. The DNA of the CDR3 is TGTGCCAGCAGCTTAGGAGACAGGGGGGGTGAGCAGTTCTTC. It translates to CASSLGDRGGEQFF. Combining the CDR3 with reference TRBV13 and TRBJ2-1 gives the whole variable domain AAGVIQSPRHLIKEKRETATLKCYPIPRHDTVYWYQQGPGQDPQFLISFYEKMQSDKGSIPDRFSAQQFSDYHSELNMSSLELGDSALYFCASSLGDRGGEQFFGPGTRLTVL.